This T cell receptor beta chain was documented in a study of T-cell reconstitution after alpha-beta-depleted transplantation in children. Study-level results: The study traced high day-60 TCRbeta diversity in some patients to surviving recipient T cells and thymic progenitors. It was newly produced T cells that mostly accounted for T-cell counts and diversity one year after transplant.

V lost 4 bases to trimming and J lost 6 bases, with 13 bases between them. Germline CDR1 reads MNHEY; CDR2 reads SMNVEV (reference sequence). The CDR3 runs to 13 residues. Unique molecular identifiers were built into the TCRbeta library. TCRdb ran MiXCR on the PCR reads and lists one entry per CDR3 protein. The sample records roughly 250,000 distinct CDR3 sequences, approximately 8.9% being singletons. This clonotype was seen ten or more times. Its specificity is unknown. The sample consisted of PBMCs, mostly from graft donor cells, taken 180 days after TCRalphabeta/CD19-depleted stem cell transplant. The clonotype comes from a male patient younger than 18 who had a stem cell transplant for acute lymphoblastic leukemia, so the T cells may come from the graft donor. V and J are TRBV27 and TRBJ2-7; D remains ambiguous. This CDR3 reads CASSYHDETEQYF. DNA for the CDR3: TGTGCCAGCAGTTATCACGACGAAACCGAGCAGTACTTC.